This T cell receptor (beta chain) was sequenced in a study of long-term antiretroviral therapy in people with HIV. Sequencing relied on immunoSEQ assay v3.0, run at survey level. Measured with immunoSEQ multiplex PCR; TCRdb has only the in-frame clones, and not every one. The sample consists of 15,000 or so clones, approximately 79% of them appearing once. V shed 3 bases, J shed 7 bases, and the junction held 1 base outside the gene matches. Germline CDR1 and CDR2: MNHNS and SASEGT. The CDR3 consists of 12 residues. The sequence came from a man aged 25-40 years with HIV. Specimen: unsorted PBMCs, collected at the start of antiretroviral therapy. This rearrangement joins TRBV6-1 to TRBJ1-2, with TRBD1 matching over 8 bases. In nucleotides, the CDR3 is TGTGCCAGCAGTGAGACAGGGGCTGGCTACACCTTC. This translates into CASSETGAGYTF.